The entry below describes one T cell receptor beta chain. CDR1 is MDHEN and CDR2 is SYDVKM in the germline V gene. V was pared by 4 bases and J by 2 bases, with 11 bases between. This CDR3 has 14 amino acids. Per the original methods: Researchers report that nucleated cell counts were estimated from reference gene primer amplification. Profiling relied on immunoSEQ multiplex PCR, and the TCRdb table lists in-frame clones only, not all of them. D and trimming were read from the DNA, whereas the V and J calls and clone size are those reported in that table. The sample carries some 250,000 clones, around 82% recorded once. The data derive from a study of blood T cell repertoires in COVID-19.

The clonotype was recovered from a man older than 75 with acute or convalescent COVID-19. Sequenced sample: peripheral blood. This chain connects TRBV28 to TRBJ2-5, with D possibly matching TRBD2 (6 bases). The CDR3 DNA reads TGTGCCAGCAGTTCTTTTGCGGGGCAAGAGACCCAGTACTTC. Residues: CASSSFAGQETQYF.